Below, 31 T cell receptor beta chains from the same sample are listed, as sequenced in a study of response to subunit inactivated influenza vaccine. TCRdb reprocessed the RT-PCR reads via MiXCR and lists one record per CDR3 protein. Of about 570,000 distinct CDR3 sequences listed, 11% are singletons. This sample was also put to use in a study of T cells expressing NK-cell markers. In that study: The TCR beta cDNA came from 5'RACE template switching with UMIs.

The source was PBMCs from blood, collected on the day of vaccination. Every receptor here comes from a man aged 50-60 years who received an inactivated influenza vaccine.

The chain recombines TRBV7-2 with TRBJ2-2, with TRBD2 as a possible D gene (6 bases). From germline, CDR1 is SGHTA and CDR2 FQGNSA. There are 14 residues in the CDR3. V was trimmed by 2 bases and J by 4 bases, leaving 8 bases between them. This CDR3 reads CASSLTSSTGELFF. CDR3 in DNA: TGTGCCAGCAGCTTAACTAGCAGCACCGGGGAGCTGTTTTTT.

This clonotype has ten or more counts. The CDR3 DNA sequence: TGTGCCAGCACTGGACAGGGGGCCTTGGGGGCCAACGTCCTGACTTTC. This encodes CASTGQGALGANVLTF. V is TRBV6-1 and J is TRBJ2-6; 11 bases are shared with TRBD1. Per germline, CDR1 MNHNS and CDR2 SASEGT. V was pared by 7 bases and J by 4 bases, with 6 bases of the junction left unmatched. The CDR3 is 16 residues long.

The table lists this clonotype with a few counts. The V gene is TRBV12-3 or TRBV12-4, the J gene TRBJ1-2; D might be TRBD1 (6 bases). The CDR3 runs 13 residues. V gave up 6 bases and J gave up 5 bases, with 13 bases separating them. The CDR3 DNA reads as TGTGCCAGCAGGTTATTAGGGGGGTATGGCTACACCTTC. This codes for CASRLLGGYGYTF.

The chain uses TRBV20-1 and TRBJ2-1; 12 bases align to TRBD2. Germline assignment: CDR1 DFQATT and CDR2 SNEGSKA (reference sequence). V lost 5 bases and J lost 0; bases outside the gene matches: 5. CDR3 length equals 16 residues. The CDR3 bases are TGCAGTGCTTTAGGACTAGCGGGATTCTCCTACAATGAGCAGTTCTTC. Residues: CSALGLAGFSYNEQFF.

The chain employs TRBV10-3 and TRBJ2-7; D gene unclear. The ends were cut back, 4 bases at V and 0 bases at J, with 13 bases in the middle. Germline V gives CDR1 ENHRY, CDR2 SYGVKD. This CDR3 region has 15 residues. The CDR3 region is CAISAGQVSSYEQYF. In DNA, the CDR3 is TGTGCCATCAGTGCCGGGCAGGTGTCCTCCTACGAGCAGTACTTC.

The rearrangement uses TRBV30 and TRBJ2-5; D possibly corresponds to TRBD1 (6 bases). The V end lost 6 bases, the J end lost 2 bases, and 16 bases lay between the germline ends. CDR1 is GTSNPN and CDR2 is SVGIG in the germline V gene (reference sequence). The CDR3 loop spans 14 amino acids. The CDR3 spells CACHKGTGQETQYF. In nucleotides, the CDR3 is TGTGCCTGCCACAAGGGCACAGGGCAAGAGACCCAGTACTTC. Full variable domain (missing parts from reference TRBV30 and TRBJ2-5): SQTIHQWPATLVQPVGSPLSLECTVEGTSNPNLYWYRQAAGRGLQLLFYSVGIGQISSEVPQNLSASRPQDRQFILSSKKLLLSDSGFYLCACHKGTGQETQYFGPGTRLLVL.

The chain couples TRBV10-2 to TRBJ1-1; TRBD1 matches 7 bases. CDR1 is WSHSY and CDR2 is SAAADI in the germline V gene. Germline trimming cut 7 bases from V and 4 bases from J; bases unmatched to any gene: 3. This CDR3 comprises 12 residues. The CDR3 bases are TGCGCCAGCAACCCAGGGGGCACTGAAGCTTTCTTT. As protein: CASNPGGTEAFF.

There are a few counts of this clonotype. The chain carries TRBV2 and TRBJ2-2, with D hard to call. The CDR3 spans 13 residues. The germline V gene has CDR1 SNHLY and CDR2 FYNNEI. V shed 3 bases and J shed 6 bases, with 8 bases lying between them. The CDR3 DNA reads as TGTGCCAGCAGTGAGCCGAGGCCCGGGGAGCTGTTTTTT. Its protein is CASSEPRPGELFF.

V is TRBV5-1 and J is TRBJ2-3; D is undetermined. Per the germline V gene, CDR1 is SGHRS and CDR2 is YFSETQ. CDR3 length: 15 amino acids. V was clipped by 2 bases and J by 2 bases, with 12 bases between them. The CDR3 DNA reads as TGCGCCAGCAGCTTAAGGAACTTTAACACAGATACGCAGTATTTT. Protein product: CASSLRNFNTDTQYF.

This chain's CDR3 is CASSLLSGYTDTQYF. For the CDR3, the DNA is TGTGCCAGCAGTTTATTGTCGGGATACACAGATACGCAGTATTTT. The chain joins TRBV28 to TRBJ2-3; tentatively, D is TRBD2 (5 bases). There are 15 residues in the CDR3. Germline assignment: CDR1 MDHEN and CDR2 SYDVKM. Trimming removed 1 base at V and 2 bases at J, with 10 bases between.

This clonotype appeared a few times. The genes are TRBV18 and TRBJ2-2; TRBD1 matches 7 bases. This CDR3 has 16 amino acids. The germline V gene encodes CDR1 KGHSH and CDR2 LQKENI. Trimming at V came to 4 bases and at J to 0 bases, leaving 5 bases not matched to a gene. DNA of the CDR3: TGTGCCAGCTCACTGGGACAGCCCCCGAACACCGGGGAGCTGTTTTTT. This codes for CASSLGQPPNTGELFF.

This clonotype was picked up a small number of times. CDR3 protein: CASSLDTGLNTEAFF. The CDR3 nucleotides read TGTGCCAGCTCACTAGATACAGGGCTGAACACTGAAGCTTTCTTT. This chain connects TRBV18 to TRBJ1-1; perhaps TRBD1 as D (6 bases). This CDR3 is 15 amino acids long. V lost 4 bases, J lost 0 bases, and 12 bases lay in between. From germline, CDR1 is KGHSH and CDR2 LQKENI.

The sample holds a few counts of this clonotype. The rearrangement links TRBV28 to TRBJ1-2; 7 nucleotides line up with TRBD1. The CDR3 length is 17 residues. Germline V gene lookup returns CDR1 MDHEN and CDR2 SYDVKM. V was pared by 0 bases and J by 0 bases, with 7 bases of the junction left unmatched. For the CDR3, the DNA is TGTGCCAGCAGTTTATGGACAGGACAGGCCTCTAACTATGGCTACACCTTC. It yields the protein CASSLWTGQASNYGYTF.

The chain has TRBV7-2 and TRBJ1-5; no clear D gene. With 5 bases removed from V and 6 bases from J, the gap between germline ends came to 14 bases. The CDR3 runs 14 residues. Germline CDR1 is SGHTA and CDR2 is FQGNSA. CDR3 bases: TGTGCCAGCAGCCCCACTGACCGTATTCAGCCCCAGCATTTT. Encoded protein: CASSPTDRIQPQHF. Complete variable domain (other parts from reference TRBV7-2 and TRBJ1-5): GAGVSQSPSNKVTEKGKDVELRCDPISGHTALYWYRQSLGQGLEFLIYFQGNSAPDKSGLPSDRFSAERTGGSVSTLTIQRTQQEDSAVYLCASSPTDRIQPQHFGDGTRLSIL.

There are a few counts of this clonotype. CDR3 nucleotide sequence: TGTGCCAGCAGTTACTCCCCAGAGGGGTGGTACAATGAGCAGTTCTTC. It encodes CASSYSPEGWYNEQFF. This rearrangement joins TRBV6-5 to TRBJ2-1; D may be TRBD1 or TRBD2 (5 bases each). In germline, CDR1 is MNHEY, CDR2 SVGAGI. V was trimmed by 0 bases and J by 4 bases, leaving 13 bases between them. The CDR3 is 16 amino acids.

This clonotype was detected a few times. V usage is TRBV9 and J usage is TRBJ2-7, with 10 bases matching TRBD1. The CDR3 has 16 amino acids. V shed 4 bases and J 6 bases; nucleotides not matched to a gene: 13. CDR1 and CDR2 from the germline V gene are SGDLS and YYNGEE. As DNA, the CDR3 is TGTGCCAGCAGCCGACAGCCGGGACAGGGGATCGCCGAGCAGTACTTC. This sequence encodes CASSRQPGQGIAEQYF.

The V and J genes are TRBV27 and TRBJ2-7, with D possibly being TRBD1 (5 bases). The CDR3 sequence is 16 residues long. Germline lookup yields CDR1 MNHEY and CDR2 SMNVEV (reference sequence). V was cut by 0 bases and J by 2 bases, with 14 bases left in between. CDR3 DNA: TGTGCCAGCAGTTTATCCTCTGGGGCCGGCCCCTACGAGCAGTACTTC. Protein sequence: CASSLSSGAGPYEQYF.

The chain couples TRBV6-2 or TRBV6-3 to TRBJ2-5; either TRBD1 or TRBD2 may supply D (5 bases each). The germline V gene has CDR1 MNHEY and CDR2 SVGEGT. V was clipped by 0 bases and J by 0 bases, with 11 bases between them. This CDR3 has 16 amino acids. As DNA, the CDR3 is TGTGCCAGCAGTTACTCCAGGGACGGATACCAAGAGACCCAGTACTTC. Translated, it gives CASSYSRDGYQETQYF.

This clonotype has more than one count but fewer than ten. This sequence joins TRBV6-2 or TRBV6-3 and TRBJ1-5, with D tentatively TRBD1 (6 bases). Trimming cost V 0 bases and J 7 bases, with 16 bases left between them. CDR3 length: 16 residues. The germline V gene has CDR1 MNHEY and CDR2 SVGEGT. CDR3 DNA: TGTGCCAGCAGTTACTCGACCGGGACACTAAAACAGCCCCAGCATTTT. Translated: CASSYSTGTLKQPQHF.

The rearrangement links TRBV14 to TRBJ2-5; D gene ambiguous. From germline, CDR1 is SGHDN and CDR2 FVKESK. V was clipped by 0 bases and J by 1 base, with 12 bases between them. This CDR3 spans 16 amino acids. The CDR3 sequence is CASSQEKGTFQETQYF. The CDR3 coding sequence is TGTGCCAGCAGCCAAGAGAAGGGTACTTTCCAAGAGACCCAGTACTTC.

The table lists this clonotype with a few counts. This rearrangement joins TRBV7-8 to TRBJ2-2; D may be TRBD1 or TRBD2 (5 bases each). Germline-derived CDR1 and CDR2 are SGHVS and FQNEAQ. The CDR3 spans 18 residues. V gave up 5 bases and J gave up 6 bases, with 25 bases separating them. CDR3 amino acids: CASSLRTSVGRYSGELFF. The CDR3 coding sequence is TGTGCCAGCAGCCTACGTACCAGTGTGGGACGTTATTCCGGGGAGCTGTTTTTT.

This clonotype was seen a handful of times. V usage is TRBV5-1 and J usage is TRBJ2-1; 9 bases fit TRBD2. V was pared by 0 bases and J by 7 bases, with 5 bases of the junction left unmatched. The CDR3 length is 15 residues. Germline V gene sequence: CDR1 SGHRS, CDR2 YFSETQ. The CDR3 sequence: CASSLGSGRGNEQFF. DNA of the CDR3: TGCGCCAGCAGCTTGGGTAGCGGGAGAGGAAATGAGCAGTTCTTC.

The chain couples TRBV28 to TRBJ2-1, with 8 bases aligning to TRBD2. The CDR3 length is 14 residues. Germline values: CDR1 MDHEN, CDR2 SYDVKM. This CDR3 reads CSGGDPRSYNEQFF. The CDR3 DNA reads TGTAGCGGGGGAGACCCACGCTCCTACAATGAGCAGTTCTTC.

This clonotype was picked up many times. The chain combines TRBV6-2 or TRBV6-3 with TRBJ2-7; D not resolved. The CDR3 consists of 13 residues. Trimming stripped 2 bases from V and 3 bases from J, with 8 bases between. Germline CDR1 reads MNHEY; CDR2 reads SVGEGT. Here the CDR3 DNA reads TGTGCCAGCAGTTACCGTGGTCTCTACGAGCAGTACTTC. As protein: CASSYRGLYEQYF.

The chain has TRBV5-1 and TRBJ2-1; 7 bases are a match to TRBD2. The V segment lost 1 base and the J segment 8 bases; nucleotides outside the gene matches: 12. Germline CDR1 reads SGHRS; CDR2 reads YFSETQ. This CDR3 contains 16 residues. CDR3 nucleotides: TGCGCCAGCAGCTTGAATGGGAGGGCCAGTTTCGATGAGCAGTTCTTC. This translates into CASSLNGRASFDEQFF. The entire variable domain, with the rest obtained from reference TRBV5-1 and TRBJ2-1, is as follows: KAGVTQTPRYLIKTRGQQVTLSCSPISGHRSVSWYQQTPGQGLQFLFEYFSETQRNKGNFPGRFSGRQFSNSRSEMNVSTLELGDSALYLCASSLNGRASFDEQFFGPGTRLTVL.

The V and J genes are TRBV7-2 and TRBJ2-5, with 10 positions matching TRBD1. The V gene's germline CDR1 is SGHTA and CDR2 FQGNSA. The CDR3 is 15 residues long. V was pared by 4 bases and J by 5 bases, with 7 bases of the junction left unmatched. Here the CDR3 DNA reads TGTGCCAGCAGCTCCCAGACAGGGGGCAGGGAGACCCAGTACTTC. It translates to CASSSQTGGRETQYF.

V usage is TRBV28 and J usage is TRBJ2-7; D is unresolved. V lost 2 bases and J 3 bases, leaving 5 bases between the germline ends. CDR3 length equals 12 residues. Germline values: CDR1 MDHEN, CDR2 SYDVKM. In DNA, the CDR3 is TGTGCCAGCAGTTTAACTAACTACGAGCAGTACTTC. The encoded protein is CASSLTNYEQYF.

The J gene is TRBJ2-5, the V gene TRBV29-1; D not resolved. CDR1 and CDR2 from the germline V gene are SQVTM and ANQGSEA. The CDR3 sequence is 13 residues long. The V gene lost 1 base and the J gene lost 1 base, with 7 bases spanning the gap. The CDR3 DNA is TGCAGCGTTGAAGGGGCGGTCCAAGAGACCCAGTACTTC. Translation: CSVEGAVQETQYF.

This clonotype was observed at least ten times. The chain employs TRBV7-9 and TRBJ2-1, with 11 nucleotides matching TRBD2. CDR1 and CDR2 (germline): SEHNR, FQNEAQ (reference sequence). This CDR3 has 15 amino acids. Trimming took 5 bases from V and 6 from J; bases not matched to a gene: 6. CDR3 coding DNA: TGTGCCAGCAGCCGACTAGCGGGAAGATCCAATGAGCAGTTCTTC. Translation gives CASSRLAGRSNEQFF.

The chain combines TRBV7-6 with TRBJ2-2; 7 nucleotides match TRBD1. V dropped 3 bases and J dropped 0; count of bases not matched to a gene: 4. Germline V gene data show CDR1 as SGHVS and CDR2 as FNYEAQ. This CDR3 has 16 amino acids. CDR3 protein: CASSFYQGANTGELFF. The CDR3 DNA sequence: TGTGCCAGCAGCTTCTATCAGGGGGCGAACACCGGGGAGCTGTTTTTT.

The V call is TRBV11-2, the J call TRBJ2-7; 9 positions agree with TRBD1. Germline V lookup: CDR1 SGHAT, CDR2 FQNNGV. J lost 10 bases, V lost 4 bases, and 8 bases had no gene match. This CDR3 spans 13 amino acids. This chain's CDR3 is CASSSGTGFCQYF. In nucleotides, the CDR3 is TGTGCCAGCAGCTCCGGGACAGGGTTCTGCCAGTACTTC.